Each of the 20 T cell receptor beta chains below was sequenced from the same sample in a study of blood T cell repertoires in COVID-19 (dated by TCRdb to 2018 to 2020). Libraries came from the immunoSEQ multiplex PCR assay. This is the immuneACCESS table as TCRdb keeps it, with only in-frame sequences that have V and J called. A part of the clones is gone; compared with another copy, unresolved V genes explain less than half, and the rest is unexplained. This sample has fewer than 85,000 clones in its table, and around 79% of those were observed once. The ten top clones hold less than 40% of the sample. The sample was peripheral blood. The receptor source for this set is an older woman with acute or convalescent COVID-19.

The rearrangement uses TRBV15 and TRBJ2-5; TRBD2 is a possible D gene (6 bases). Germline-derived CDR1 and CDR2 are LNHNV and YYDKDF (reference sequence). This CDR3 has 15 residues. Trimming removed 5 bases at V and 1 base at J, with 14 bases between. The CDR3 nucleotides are TGTGCCACCAGCCCTCGAGCGCGGGGCCAAGAGACCCAGTACTTC. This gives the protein CATSPRARGQETQYF.

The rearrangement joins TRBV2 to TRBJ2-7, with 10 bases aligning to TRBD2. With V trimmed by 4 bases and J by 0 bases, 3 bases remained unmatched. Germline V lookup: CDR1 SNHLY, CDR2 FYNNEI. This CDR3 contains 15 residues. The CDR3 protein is CASSALAGSSYEQYF. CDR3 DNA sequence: TGTGCCAGCAGTGCACTAGCGGGGAGCTCCTACGAGCAGTACTTC.

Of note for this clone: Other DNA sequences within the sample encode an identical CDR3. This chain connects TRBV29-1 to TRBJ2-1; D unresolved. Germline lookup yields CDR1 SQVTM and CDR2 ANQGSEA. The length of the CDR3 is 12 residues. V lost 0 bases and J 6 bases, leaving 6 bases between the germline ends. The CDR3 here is CSVEDLGNEQFF. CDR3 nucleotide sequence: TGCAGCGTTGAAGACCTCGGCAATGAGCAGTTCTTC.

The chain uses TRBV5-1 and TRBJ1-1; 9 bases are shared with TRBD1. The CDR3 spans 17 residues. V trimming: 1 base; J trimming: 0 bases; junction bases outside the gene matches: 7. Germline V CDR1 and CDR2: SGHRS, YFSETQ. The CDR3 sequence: CASSLMTGGNMNTEAFF. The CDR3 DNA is TGCGCCAGCAGCTTGATGACAGGGGGGAATATGAACACTGAAGCTTTCTTT.

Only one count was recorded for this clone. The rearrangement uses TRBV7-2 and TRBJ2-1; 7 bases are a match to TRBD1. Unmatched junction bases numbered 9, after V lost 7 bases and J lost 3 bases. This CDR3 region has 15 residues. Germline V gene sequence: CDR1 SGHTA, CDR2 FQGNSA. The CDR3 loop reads CASTPGQTYYNEQFF. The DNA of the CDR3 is TGTGCCAGCACCCCGGGACAGACCTACTACAATGAGCAGTTCTTC. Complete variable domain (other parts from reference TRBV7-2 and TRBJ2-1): GAGVSQSPSNKVTEKGKDVELRCDPISGHTALYWYRQSLGQGLEFLIYFQGNSAPDKSGLPSDRFSAERTGGSVSTLTIQRTQQEDSAVYLCASTPGQTYYNEQFFGPGTRLTVL.

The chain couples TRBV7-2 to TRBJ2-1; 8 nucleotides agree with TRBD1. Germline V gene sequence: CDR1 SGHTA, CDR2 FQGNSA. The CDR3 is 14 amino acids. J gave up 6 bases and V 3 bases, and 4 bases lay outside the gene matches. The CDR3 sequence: CASSFGQGGNEQFF. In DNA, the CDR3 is TGTGCCAGCAGCTTCGGACAGGGCGGCAATGAGCAGTTCTTC.

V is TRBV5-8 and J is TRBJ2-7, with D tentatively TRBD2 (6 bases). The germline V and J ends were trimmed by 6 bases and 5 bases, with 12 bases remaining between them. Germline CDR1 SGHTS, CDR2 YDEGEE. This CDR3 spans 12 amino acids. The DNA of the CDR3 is TGTGCCAGCACTGGGGGGTTCCACGAGCAGTACTTC. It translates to CASTGGFHEQYF.

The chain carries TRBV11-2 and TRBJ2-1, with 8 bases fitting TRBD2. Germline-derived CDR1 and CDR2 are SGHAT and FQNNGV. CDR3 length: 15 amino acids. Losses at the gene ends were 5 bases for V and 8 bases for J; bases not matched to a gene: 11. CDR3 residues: CASSPIGGARDEQFF. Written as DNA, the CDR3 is TGTGCCAGCAGCCCCATCGGGGGGGCCAGGGATGAGCAGTTCTTC.

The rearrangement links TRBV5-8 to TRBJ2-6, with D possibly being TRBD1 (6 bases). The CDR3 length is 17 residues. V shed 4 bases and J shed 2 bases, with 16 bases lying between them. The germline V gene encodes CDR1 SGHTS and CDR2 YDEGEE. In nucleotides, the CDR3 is TGTGCCAGCAGCCCCACTACAGGGACCCCTGGGGCCAACGTCCTGACTTTC. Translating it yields CASSPTTGTPGANVLTF.

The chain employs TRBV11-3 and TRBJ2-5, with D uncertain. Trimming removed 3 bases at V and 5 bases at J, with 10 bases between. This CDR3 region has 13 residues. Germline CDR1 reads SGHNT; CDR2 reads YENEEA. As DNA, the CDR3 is TGTGCCAGCAGCTTGGAAGGAGCCGAGACCCAGTACTTC. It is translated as CASSLEGAETQYF.

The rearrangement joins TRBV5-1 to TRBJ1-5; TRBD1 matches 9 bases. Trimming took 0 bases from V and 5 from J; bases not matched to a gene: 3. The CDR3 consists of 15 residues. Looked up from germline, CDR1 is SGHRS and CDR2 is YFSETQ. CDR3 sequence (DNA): TGCGCCAGCAGCTTGGATGGGACAGGGCATCAGCCCCAGCATTTT. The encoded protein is CASSLDGTGHQPQHF.

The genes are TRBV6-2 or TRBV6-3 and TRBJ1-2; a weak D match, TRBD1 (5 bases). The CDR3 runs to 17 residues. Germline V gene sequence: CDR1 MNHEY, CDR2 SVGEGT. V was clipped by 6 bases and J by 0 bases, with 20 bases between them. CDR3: CASSHGRTSQTNYGYTF. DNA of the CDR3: TGTGCCAGCAGCCACGGTCGGACAAGCCAAACTAACTATGGCTACACCTTC.

The CDR3 DNA sequence: TGTGCCAGCAGTTCTCCAGGGACTTTATCCCCTTCACCCCTCCACTTT. This codes for CASSSPGTLSPSPLHF. The chain carries TRBV2 and TRBJ1-6; TRBD1 might be the D (5 bases). Germline V gene lookup returns CDR1 SNHLY and CDR2 FYNNEI. V dropped 5 bases and J dropped 9 bases, with 20 bases sitting between them. The CDR3 is 16 amino acids.

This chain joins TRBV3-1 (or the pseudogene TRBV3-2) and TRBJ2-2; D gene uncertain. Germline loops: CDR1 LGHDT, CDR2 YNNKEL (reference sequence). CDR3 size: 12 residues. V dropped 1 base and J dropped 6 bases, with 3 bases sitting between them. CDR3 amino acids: CASSQAAGELFF. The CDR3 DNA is TGTGCCAGCAGCCAAGCGGCCGGGGAGCTGTTTTTT.

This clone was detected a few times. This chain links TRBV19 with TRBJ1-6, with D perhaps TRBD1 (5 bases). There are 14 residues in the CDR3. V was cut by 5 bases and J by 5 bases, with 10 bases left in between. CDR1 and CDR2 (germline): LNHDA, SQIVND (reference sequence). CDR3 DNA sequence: TGTGCCAGTAGTGGACAAACCAATAATTCACCCCTCCACTTT. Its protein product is CASSGQTNNSPLHF.

Here the CDR3 reads CASSFLQGSGGNTIYF. The CDR3 DNA is TGTGCCAGCAGTTTCTTACAGGGGAGTGGTGGAAACACCATATATTTT. The rearrangement links TRBV6-5 to TRBJ1-3, with 7 positions matching TRBD1. Germline V gene sequence: CDR1 MNHEY, CDR2 SVGAGI. There are 16 residues in the CDR3. J was trimmed by 3 bases and V by 4 bases; bases with no gene match: 9.

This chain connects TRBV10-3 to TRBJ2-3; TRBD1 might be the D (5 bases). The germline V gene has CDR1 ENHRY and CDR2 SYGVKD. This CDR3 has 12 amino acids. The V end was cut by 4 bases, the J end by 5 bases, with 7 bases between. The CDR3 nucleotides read TGTGCCATCAGTGGGGGCCTAGATACGCAGTATTTT. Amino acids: CAISGGLDTQYF.

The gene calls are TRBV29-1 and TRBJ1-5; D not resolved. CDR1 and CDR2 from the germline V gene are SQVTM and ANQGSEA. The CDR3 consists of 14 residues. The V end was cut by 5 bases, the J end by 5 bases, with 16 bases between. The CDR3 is CSVRWARGHQPQHF. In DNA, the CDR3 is TGCAGCGTTAGGTGGGCCAGAGGGCATCAGCCCCAGCATTTT.

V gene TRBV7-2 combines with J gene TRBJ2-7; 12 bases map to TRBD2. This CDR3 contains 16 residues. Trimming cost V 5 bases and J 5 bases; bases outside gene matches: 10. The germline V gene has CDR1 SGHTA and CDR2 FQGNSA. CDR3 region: CASSTGLAGKGHEQYF. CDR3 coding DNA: TGTGCCAGCAGCACTGGACTAGCGGGAAAGGGACACGAGCAGTACTTC. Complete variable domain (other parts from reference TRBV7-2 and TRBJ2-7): GAGVSQSPSNKVTEKGKDVELRCDPISGHTALYWYRQSLGQGLEFLIYFQGNSAPDKSGLPSDRFSAERTGGSVSTLTIQRTQQEDSAVYLCASSTGLAGKGHEQYFGPGTRLTVT.

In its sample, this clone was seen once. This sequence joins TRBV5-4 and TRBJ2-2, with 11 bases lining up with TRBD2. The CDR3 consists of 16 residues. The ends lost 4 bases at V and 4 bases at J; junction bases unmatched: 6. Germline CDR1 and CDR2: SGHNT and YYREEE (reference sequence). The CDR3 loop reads CASSRTSGQGTGELFF. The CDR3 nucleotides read TGTGCCAGCAGCCGGACTAGCGGGCAAGGCACCGGGGAGCTGTTTTTT.